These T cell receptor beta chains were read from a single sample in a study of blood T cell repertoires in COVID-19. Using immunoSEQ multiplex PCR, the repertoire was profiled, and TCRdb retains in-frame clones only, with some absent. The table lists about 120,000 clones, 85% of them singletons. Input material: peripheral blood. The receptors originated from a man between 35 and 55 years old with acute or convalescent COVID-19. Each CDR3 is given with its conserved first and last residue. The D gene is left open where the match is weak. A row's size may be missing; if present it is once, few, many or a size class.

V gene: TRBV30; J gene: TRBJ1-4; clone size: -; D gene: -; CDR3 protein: CAWSYRTQNEKLFF; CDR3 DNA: TGTGCCTGGAGTTACAGGACCCAAAATGAAAAACTGTTTTTT
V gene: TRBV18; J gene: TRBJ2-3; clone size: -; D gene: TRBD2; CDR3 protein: CASSPPGLAGPTGDTQYF; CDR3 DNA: TGTGCCAGCTCACCACCGGGACTAGCGGGGCCTACCGGGGATACGCAGTATTTT
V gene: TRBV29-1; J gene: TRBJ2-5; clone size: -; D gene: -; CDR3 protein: CSVGGTPGETQYF; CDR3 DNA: TGCAGCGTTGGCGGCACCCCGGGAGAGACCCAGTACTTC
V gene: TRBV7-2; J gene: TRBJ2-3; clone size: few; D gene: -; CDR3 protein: CASSSAGLHTQYF; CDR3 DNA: TGTGCCAGCAGCTCGGCGGGGCTCCATACGCAGTATTTT
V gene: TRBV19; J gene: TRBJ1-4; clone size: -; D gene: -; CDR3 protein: CASGQRDEKLFF; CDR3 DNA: TGTGCCAGCGGACAGAGAGATGAAAAACTGTTTTTT
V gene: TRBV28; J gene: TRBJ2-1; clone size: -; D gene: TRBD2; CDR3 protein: CASSLGTSGSNEQFF; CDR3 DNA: TGTGCCAGCAGTTTGGGGACTAGCGGGAGCAATGAGCAGTTCTTC
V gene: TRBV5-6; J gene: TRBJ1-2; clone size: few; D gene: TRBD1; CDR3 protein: CASSLRQGVYTF; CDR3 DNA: TGTGCCAGCAGCTTGCGGCAGGGGGTCTACACCTTC
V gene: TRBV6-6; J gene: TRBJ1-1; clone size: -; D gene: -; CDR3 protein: CASSSPIGRSTEAFF; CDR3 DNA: TGTGCCAGCAGTTCCCCGATTGGGAGGAGCACTGAAGCTTTCTTT
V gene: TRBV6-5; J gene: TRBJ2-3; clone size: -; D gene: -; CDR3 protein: CASSRGDTQYF; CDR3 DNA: TGTGCCAGCAGCCGAGGAGATACGCAGTATTTT
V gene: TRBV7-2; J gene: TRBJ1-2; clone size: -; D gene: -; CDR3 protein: CASTPGGYYGYTF; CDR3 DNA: TGTGCCAGCACCCCTGGGGGGTACTATGGCTACACCTTC
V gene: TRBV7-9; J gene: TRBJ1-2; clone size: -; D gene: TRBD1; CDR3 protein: CASSRDSNYGYTF; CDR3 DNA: TGTGCCAGCAGCAGGGACAGCAACTATGGCTACACCTTC
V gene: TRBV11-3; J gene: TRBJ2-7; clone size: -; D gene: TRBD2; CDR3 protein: CASALSRTSGPPGEQYF; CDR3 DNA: TGTGCCAGCGCCTTATCGCGGACTAGCGGGCCCCCGGGGGAGCAGTACTTC
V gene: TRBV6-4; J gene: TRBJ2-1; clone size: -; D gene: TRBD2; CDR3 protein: CASSEAGGSYNEQFF; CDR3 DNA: TGTGCCAGCAGTGAAGCGGGGGGCTCCTACAATGAGCAGTTCTTC
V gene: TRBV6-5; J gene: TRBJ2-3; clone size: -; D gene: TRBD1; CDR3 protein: CASSLGQGTDTQYF; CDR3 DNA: TGTGCCAGCAGTCTGGGACAGGGCACAGATACGCAGTATTTT
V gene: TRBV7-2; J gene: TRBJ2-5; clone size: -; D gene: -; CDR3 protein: CASSPSRGETQYF; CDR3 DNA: TGTGCCAGCAGCCCATCCCGGGGAGAGACCCAGTACTTC
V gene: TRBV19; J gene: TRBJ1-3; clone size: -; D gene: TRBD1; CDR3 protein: CASSPRQGTGNTIYF; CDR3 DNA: TGTGCCAGTAGTCCACGACAGGGGACGGGAAACACCATATATTTT
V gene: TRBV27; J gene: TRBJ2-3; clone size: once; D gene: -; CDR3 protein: CASSLWGLGTDTQYF; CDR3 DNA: TGTGCCAGCAGTTTATGGGGGCTCGGCACAGATACGCAGTATTTT
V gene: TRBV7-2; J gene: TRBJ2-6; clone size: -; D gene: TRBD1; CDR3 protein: CASRRQGSGANVLTF; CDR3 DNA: TGTGCCAGCAGACGACAGGGGTCGGGGGCCAACGTCCTGACTTTC
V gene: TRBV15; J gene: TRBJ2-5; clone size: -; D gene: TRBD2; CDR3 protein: CATSRGPPTPGLARWETQYF; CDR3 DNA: TGTGCCACCAGCAGAGGCCCCCCTACCCCGGGACTAGCTCGCTGGGAGACCCAGTACTTC
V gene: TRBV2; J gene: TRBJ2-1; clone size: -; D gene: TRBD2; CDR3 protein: CASRRGTSGSNEQFF; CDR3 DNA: TGTGCCAGCAGAAGAGGGACTAGCGGGAGCAATGAGCAGTTCTTC
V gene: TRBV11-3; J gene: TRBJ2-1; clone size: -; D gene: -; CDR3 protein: CASSLDRGSYNEQFF; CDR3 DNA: TGTGCCAGCAGCTTAGACAGGGGATCCTACAATGAGCAGTTCTTC
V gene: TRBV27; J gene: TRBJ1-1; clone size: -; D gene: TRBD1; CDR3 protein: CASSHDRDTEAFF; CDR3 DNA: TGTGCCAGCAGTCACGACAGGGACACTGAAGCTTTCTTT
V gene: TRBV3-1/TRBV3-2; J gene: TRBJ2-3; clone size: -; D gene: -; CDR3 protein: CASSHRDSTDTQYF; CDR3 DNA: TGTGCCAGCAGTCACAGGGATAGCACAGATACGCAGTATTTT
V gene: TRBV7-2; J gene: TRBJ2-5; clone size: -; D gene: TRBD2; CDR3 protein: CASSSTSGGAETQYF; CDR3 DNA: TGTGCCAGCAGCTCCACTAGCGGGGGGGCGGAGACCCAGTACTTC
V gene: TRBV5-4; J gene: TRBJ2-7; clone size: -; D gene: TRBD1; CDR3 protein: CASSWDRLAYEQYF; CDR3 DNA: TGTGCCAGCAGCTGGGACAGGTTAGCCTACGAGCAGTACTTC
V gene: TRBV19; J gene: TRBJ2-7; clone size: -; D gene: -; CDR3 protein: CASTPTGEGTYEQYF; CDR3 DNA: TGTGCCAGTACCCCGACAGGGGAGGGTACCTACGAGCAGTACTTC
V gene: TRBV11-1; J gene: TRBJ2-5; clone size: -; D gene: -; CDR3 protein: CASSQLGAGTQYF; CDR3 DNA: TGTGCCAGCAGCCAGTTGGGGGCTGGGACCCAGTACTTC
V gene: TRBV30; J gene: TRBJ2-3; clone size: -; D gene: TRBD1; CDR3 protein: CAWSSPRQGPDTQYF; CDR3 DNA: TGTGCCTGGAGTTCCCCGCGACAGGGGCCAGATACGCAGTATTTT
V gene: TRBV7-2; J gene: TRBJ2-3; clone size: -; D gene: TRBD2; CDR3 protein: CASSTWDYPSTDTQYF; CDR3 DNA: TGTGCCAGCAGCACCTGGGACTACCCGAGCACAGATACGCAGTATTTT
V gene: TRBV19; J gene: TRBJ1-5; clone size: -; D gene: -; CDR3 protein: CASSMQINQPQHF; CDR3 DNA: TGTGCCAGTAGTATGCAGATCAATCAGCCCCAGCATTTT
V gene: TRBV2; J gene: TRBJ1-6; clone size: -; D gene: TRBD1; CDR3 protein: CASSGDRRYDSPLHF; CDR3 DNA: TGTGCCAGCAGTGGGGACAGGCGATATGATTCACCCCTCCACTTT
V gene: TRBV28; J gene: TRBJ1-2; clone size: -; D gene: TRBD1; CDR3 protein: CASSTGGNYGYTF; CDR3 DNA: TGTGCCAGCAGTACAGGGGGGAACTATGGCTACACCTTC
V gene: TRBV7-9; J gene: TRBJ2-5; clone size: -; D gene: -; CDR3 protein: CAREGAQETQYF; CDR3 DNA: TGTGCCAGAGAAGGAGCTCAAGAGACCCAGTACTTC
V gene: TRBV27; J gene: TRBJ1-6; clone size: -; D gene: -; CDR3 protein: CASSLFSSEKARSPLHF; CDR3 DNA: TGTGCCAGCAGTTTGTTTAGTAGCGAAAAGGCGCGTTCACCCCTCCACTTT
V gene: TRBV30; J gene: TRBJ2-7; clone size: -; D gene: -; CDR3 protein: CAWSVILDNQQYF; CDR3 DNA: TGTGCCTGGAGTGTAATACTCGATAACCAGCAGTACTTC
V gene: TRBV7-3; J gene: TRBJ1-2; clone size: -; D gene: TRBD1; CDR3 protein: CASSPGGRLPHTNYGYTF; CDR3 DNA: TGTGCCAGCAGCCCAGGGGGCAGGCTCCCCCACACCAACTATGGCTACACCTTC
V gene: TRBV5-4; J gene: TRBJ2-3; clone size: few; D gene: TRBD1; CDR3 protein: CASSLAGTGGKDTQYF; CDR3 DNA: TGTGCCAGCAGCTTGGCCGGGACAGGGGGCAAAGATACGCAGTATTTT
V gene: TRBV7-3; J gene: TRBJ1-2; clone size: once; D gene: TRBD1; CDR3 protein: CASSPSGTANYGYTF; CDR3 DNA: TGTGCCAGCAGCCCTAGCGGGACAGCTAACTATGGCTACACCTTC
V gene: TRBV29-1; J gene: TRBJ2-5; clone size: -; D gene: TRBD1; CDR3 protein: CSVEDLGQGFQETQYF; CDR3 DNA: TGCAGCGTTGAAGATCTCGGACAGGGTTTCCAAGAGACCCAGTACTTC
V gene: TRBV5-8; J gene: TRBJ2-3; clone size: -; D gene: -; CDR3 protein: CASSLVVGATDTQYF; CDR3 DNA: TGTGCCAGCAGCTTGGTGGTGGGGGCCACAGATACGCAGTATTTT
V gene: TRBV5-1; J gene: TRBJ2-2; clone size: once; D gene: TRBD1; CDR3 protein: CASSLRPGGNTGELFF; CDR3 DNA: TGCGCCAGCAGCTTGCGGCCAGGGGGCAACACCGGGGAGCTGTTTTTT
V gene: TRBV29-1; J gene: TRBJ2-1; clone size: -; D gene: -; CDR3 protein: CSAHGSSYNEQFF; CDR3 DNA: TGCAGCGCCCACGGGAGCTCCTACAATGAGCAGTTCTTC
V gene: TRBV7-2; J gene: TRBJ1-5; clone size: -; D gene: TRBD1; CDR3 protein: CASSLGDRNQPQHF; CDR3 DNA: TGTGCCAGCAGCTTAGGGGACAGGAATCAGCCCCAGCATTTT
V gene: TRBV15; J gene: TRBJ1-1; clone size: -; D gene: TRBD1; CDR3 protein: CAAVDRGANTEAFF; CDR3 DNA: TGTGCTGCCGTCGACAGGGGTGCGAACACTGAAGCTTTCTTT